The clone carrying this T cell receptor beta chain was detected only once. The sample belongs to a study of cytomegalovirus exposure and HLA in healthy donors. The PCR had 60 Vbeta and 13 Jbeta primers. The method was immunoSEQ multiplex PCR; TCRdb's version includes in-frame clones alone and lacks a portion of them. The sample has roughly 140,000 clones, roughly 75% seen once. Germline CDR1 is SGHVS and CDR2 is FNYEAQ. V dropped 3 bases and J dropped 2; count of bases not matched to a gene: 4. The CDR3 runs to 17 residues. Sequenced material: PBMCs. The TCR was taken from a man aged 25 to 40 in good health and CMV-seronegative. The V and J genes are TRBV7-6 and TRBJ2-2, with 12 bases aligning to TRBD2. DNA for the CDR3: TGTGCCAGCAGCTTGGGACTAGCGGGTATCAACACCGGGGAGCTGTTTTTT. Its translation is CASSLGLAGINTGELFF.